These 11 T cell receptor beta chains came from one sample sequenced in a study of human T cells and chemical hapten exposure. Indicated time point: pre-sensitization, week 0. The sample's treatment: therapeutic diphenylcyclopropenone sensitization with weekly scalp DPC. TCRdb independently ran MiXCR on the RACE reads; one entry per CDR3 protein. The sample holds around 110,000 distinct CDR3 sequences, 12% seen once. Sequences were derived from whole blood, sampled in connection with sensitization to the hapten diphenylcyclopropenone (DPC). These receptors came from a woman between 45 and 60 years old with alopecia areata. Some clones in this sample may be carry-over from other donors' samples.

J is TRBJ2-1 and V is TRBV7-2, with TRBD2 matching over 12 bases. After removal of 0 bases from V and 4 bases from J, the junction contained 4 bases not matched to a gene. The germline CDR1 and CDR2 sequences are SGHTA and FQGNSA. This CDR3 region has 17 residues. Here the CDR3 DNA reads TGTGCCAGCAGCTTAGCCCTAGCGGGAGGGCTTTACAATGAGCAGTTCTTC. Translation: CASSLALAGGLYNEQFF. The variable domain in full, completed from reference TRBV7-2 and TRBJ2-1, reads GAGVSQSPSNKVTEKGKDVELRCDPISGHTALYWYRQSLGQGLEFLIYFQGNSAPDKSGLPSDRFSAERTGGSVSTLTIQRTQQEDSAVYLCASSLALAGGLYNEQFFGPGTRLTVL.

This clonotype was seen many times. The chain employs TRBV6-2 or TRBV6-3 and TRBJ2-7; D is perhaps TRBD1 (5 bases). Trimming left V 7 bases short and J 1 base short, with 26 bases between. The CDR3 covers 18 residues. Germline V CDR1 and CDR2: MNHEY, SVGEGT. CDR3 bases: TGTGCCAGCAAAGTTAGGACCGGATTGACAGTTAAGTCCTACGAGCAGTACTTC. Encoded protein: CASKVRTGLTVKSYEQYF.

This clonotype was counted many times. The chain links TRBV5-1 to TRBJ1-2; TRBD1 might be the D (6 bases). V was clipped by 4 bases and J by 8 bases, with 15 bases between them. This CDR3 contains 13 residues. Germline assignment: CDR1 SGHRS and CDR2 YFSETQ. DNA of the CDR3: TGCGCCAGCAGCCCACAGGGTTTAGAGGGCTACACCTTC. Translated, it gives CASSPQGLEGYTF.

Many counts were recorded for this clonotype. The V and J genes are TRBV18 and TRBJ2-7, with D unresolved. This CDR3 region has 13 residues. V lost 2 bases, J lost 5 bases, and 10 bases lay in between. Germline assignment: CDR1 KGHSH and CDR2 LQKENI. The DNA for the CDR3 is TGTGCCAGCTCACCAAGGGATGTCCACGAGCAGTACTTC. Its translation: CASSPRDVHEQYF.

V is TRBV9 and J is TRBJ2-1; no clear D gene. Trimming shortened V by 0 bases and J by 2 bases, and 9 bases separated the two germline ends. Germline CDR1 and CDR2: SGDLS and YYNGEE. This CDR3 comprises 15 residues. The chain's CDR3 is CASSVVVFPYNEQFF. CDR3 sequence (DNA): TGTGCCAGCAGCGTAGTTGTGTTCCCCTACAATGAGCAGTTCTTC.

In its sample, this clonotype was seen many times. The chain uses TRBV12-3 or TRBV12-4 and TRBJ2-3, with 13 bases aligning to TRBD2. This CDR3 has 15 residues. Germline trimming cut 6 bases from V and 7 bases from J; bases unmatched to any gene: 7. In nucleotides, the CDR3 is TGTGCCAGCAGCCGGACTAGCGGGAGATGGAATACGCAGTATTTT. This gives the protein CASSRTSGRWNTQYF.

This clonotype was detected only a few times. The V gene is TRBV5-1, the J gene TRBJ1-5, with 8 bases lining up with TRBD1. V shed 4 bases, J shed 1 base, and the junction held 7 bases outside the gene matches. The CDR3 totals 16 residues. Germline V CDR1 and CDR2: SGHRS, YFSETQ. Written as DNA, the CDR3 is TGCGCCAGCAGCCCCGGACAGGGCGGGAGCAATCAGCCCCAGCATTTT. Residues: CASSPGQGGSNQPQHF.

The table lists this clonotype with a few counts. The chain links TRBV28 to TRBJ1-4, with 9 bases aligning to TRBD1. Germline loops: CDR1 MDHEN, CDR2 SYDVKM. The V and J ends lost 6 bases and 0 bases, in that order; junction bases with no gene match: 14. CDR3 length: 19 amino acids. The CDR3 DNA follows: TGTGCCAGCAGCATTCCGGGACAGGGAGCTTTTGCAACTAATGAAAAACTGTTTTTT. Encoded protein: CASSIPGQGAFATNEKLFF.

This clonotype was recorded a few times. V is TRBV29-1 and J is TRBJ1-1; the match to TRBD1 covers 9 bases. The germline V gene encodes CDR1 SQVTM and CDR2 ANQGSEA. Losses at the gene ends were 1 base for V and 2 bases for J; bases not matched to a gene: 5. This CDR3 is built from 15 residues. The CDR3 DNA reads TGCAGCGTTGAAGGGGACAGGGTACCCAACACTGAAGCTTTCTTT. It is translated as CSVEGDRVPNTEAFF.

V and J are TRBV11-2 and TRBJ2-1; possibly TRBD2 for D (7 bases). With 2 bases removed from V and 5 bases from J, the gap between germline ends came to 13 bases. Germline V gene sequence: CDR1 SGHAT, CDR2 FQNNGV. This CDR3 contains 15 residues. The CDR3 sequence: CASSLWGGLDNEQFF. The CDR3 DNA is TGTGCCAGCAGCTTATGGGGGGGGCTGGACAATGAGCAGTTCTTC.

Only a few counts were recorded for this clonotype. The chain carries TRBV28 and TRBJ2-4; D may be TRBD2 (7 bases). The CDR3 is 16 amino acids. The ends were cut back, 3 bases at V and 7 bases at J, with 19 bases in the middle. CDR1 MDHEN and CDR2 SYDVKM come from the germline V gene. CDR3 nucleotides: TGTGCCAGCAGTTTGCCAGTGGGCAGGGGAGGGAACATTCAGTACTTC. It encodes CASSLPVGRGGNIQYF.